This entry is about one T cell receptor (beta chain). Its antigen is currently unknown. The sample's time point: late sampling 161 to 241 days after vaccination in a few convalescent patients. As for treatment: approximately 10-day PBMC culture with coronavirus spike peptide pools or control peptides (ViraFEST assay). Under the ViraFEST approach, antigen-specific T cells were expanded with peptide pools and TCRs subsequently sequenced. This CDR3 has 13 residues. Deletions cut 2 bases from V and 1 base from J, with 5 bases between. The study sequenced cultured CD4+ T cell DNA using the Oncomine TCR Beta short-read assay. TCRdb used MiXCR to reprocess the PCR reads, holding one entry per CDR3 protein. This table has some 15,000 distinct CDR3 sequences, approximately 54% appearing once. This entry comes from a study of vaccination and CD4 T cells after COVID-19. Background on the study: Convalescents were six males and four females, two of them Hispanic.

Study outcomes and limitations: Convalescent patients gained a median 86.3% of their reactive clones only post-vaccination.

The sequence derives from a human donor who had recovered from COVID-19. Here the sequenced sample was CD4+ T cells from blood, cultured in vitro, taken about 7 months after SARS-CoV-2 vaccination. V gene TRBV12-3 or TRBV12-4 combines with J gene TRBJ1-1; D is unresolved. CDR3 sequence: CASSLRWNTEAFF. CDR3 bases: TGTGCCAGCAGTTTAAGGTGGAACACTGAAGCTTTCTTT.